One and the same sample provided the 10 T cell receptor beta chains below, sequenced in a study of cytomegalovirus exposure and HLA in healthy donors. 60 Vbeta and 13 Jbeta primers were used in PCR. TCRdb keeps only in-frame clones here, not all; method: immunoSEQ multiplex PCR. This table holds 200,000 to 250,000 clones, 82% found once. Sequencing was done on a sample of PBMCs. These receptors were collected from a woman aged 40 to 55 in good health and CMV-seronegative.

The chain combines TRBV30 with TRBJ2-3, with 8 positions matching TRBD2. The length of the CDR3 is 16 residues. V lost 1 base, J lost 2 bases, and 8 bases stayed unmatched. CDR1 is GTSNPN, CDR2 SVGIG, per germline (reference sequence). CDR3 sequence reads: CAWSASRTSITDTQYF. The CDR3 DNA sequence: TGTGCCTGGAGTGCCTCCCGGACTAGCATCACAGATACGCAGTATTTT.

The chain has TRBV5-1 and TRBJ1-1, with a tentative D call TRBD1 (6 bases). Germline V gives CDR1 SGHRS, CDR2 YFSETQ. The CDR3 is 14 residues long. V was clipped by 4 bases and J by 7 bases, with 17 bases between them. The CDR3, as DNA: TGCGCCAGCAGCCCTCAACAGGGACGTGGTGAAGCTTTCTTT. Residues: CASSPQQGRGEAFF.

The CDR3 loop reads CASTLSVLYSETQYF. The CDR3 bases are TGCGCCAGCACCCTGTCTGTTCTGTATTCAGAGACCCAGTACTTC. The chain is built from TRBV5-1 and TRBJ2-5, with unresolved D. V was clipped by 6 bases and J by 4 bases, with 19 bases between them. Looked up from germline, CDR1 is SGHRS and CDR2 is YFSETQ. The CDR3 sequence is 15 residues long.

DNA of the CDR3: TGTGCCAGCAGCCCTGTGGACAGAGGGGAAAAACTGTTTTTT. This codes for CASSPVDRGEKLFF. This chain links TRBV5-8 with TRBJ1-4, with D possibly being TRBD1 (6 bases). Deletions cut 4 bases from V and 8 bases from J, with 15 bases between. Germline values: CDR1 SGHTS, CDR2 YDEGEE. This CDR3 has 14 amino acids. The full variable domain, its missing parts supplied by reference TRBV5-8 and TRBJ1-4, is EAGVTQSPTHLIKTRGQQATLRCSPISGHTSVYWYQQALGLGLQFLLWYDEGEERNRGNFPPRFSGRQFPNYSSELNVNALELEDSALYLCASSPVDRGEKLFFGSGTQLSVL.

This sequence joins TRBV19 and TRBJ1-2; maybe TRBD1 (6 bases). This CDR3 has 13 amino acids. With 4 bases removed from V and 4 bases from J, the gap between germline ends came to 10 bases. Per germline, CDR1 LNHDA and CDR2 SQIVND (reference sequence). The CDR3 region has the DNA TGTGCCAGTAGTAGGGGGCTTGGCTATGGCTACACCTTC. Its protein product is CASSRGLGYGYTF.

V usage is TRBV15 and J usage is TRBJ2-7; weak D call: TRBD2 (5 bases). The CDR3 has 17 residues. CDR1 is LNHNV, CDR2 YYDKDF, per germline (reference sequence). V was cut by 5 bases and J by 4 bases, with 24 bases left in between. The CDR3 nucleotides are TGTGCCACCAGCGCAAATTGGGCAGCCGGGGAACGGTACGAGCAGTACTTC. Its translation is CATSANWAAGERYEQYF.

The V gene is TRBV10-2, the J gene TRBJ2-7; TRBD2 aligns across 9 bases. The CDR3 extends over 15 amino acids. Looked up from germline, CDR1 is WSHSY and CDR2 is SAAADI. Trimming cost V 2 bases and J 5 bases; bases outside gene matches: 7. The CDR3: CASSEKSSGVDEQYF. DNA of the CDR3: TGCGCCAGCAGTGAGAAGTCTAGCGGGGTGGACGAGCAGTACTTC.

This clone was picked up a small number of times. For the CDR3, the DNA is TGTGCCAGCATTACCCCCGGGTTAAGTTCCTACGAGCAGTACTTC. This gives the protein CASITPGLSSYEQYF. The chain joins TRBV2 to TRBJ2-7; D gene unclear. CDR3 size: 15 residues. Germline CDR1 reads SNHLY; CDR2 reads FYNNEI. The ends were cut back, 7 bases at V and 1 base at J, with 17 bases in the middle. Drawing the rest from reference TRBV2 and TRBJ2-7, the complete variable domain is EPEVTQTPSHQVTQMGQEVILRCVPISNHLYFYWYRQILGQKVEFLVSFYNNEISEKSEIFDDQFSVERPDGSNFTLKIRSTKLEDSAMYFCASITPGLSSYEQYFGPGTRLTVT.

V usage is TRBV2 and J usage is TRBJ2-2; D is perhaps TRBD1 (5 bases). The germline V and J ends were trimmed by 5 bases and 7 bases, with 14 bases remaining between them. The CDR3 has 14 amino acids. CDR1 and CDR2 from the germline V gene are SNHLY and FYNNEI. For the CDR3, the DNA is TGTGCCAGCAGTCCTTCCAGGGTCGTCGGGGAGCTGTTTTTT. It yields the protein CASSPSRVVGELFF.

The gene calls are TRBV27 and TRBJ2-3; TRBD2 agrees at 12 bases. Germline CDR1 and CDR2: MNHEY and SMNVEV (reference sequence). The CDR3 consists of 15 residues. J gave up 6 bases and V 4 bases, and 5 bases lay outside the gene matches. DNA of the CDR3: TGTGCCAGCAGTTGGACTAGCGGGAACCGGGATACGCAGTATTTT. Its protein product is CASSWTSGNRDTQYF.